The rows below give T cell receptor beta chains drawn from one sample of a study of T-cell reconstitution after alpha-beta-depleted transplantation in children. TCRdb reprocessed the PCR reads via MiXCR and lists one record per CDR3 protein. The sample lists some 390,000 distinct CDR3 sequences; roughly 20% were seen once. The sample consisted of PBMCs from the stem cell graft donor, taken from the stem cell graft. These receptors were collected from a human donor who donated a stem cell graft to a child with acute myeloid leukemia. CDR3s include the opening cysteine and the closing phenylalanine or tryptophan. A D gene is named only where the DNA matches it firmly. Clone size is given for some rows only: seen once, a few or many times, or a class if the clone is expanded.

clone size	D gene	J gene	V gene	CDR3 DNA	CDR3 protein
.	.	TRBJ2-7	TRBV15	TGTGCCACCAGCAGAGAAGGGGCAGCGGGTTACGAGCAGTACTTC	CATSREGAAGYEQYF
few	TRBD1	TRBJ1-1	TRBV25-1	TGTGCCAGCATTGAAGGGGACAGAGGGGGGACTGAAGCTTTCTTT	CASIEGDRGGTEAFF
many	.	TRBJ2-1	TRBV29-1	TGCAGCGTCCCACCCTTCCTCTACAATGAGCAGTTCTTC	CSVPPFLYNEQFF
few	.	TRBJ2-5	TRBV21-1	TGTGCCAGCAGCAAACCCGGGACCGATTTTTCCCAAGAGACCCAGTACTTC	CASSKPGTDFSQETQYF
.	.	TRBJ2-3	TRBV7-3	TGTGCCAGCAGCTTAACGGCAGGAATAGATACGCAGTATTTT	CASSLTAGIDTQYF
.	TRBD1	TRBJ1-6	TRBV28	TGTGCCAGCAGTCTCCCGACGTGGACAGGGAATAATTCACCCCTCCACTTT	CASSLPTWTGNNSPLHF
few	.	TRBJ2-1	TRBV12-3/TRBV12-4	TGTGCCAGCAGTCGAGTATGGGTGCAGTTCTTC	CASSRVWVQFF
few	.	TRBJ2-7	TRBV12-3/TRBV12-4	TGTGCCAGCAGCCGCCGGCTAACCGAGCAGTACTTC	CASSRRLTEQYF
.	.	TRBJ2-1	TRBV29-1	TGCAGCGCCGCGGGCGGCTCCTACAATGAGCAGTTCTTC	CSAAGGSYNEQFF
.	TRBD2	TRBJ2-2	TRBV27	TGTGCCAGCACAACTAGCGGGATGCTGAACACCGGGGAGCTGTTTTTT	CASTTSGMLNTGELFF
few	.	TRBJ2-7	TRBV15	TGTGCCACCAGCAGAGTTTTGGTCGGCGAGCAGTACTTC	CATSRVLVGEQYF
few	TRBD2	TRBJ2-1	TRBV7-2	TGTGCCAGCAGCTTTAAGACTAGCGGGAGGGCCTCCAATGAGCAGTTCTTC	CASSFKTSGRASNEQFF
.	.	TRBJ1-4	TRBV20-1	TGCAGTGCTAGAGATCGCCAGACTGCAACTAATGAAAAACTGTTTTTT	CSARDRQTATNEKLFF
many	TRBD1	TRBJ1-2	TRBV12-3/TRBV12-4	TGTGCCGGCCGCCAACAGGGGTATGGCTACACCTTC	CAGRQQGYGYTF
.	TRBD2	TRBJ2-2	TRBV24-1	TGTGCCACCACTGGGGGAGGGCACACCGGGGAGCTGTTTTTT	CATTGGGHTGELFF
.	TRBD1	TRBJ1-5	TRBV7-9	TGTGCCAGCAGCTTTGAGGGACAGGGGAGAACCTATAGCAATCAGCCCCAGCATTTT	CASSFEGQGRTYSNQPQHF
.	TRBD2	TRBJ2-5	TRBV4-1	TGCGCCAGCAGCCCGCCTAGCGGGAGATTAGGAGAGACCCAGTACTTC	CASSPPSGRLGETQYF
once	.	TRBJ2-2	TRBV27	TGTGCCAGCAGTTTATCTGGGGGCCCCGGGGAGCTGTTTTTT	CASSLSGGPGELFF
.	.	TRBJ2-7	TRBV6-1	TGTGCCAGCACCCTCCAGGACGGGGAGGCCTACGAGCAGTACTTC	CASTLQDGEAYEQYF
few	.	TRBJ2-1	TRBV28	TGTGCCAGCGGGGGGGCGGGTGCCAATCCTAACAATGAGCAGTTCTTC	CASGGAGANPNNEQFF
.	.	TRBJ2-5	TRBV27	TGTGCCAGCAGTTTTCGACATCAGGGAGAGACCCAGCACTTC	CASSFRHQGETQHF
few	TRBD1	TRBJ2-5	TRBV6-5	TGTGCCAGCAGTTACCCTCCGGACAGGGATTTACCCCAAGAGACCCAGTACTTC	CASSYPPDRDLPQETQYF
few	.	TRBJ2-3	TRBV24-1	TGTGCCACCAAATCGGCAGAGGTCACAGATACGCAGTATTTT	CATKSAEVTDTQYF
.	.	TRBJ2-3	TRBV27	TGTGCCAGCAGTGGGGACTCGGCAGATACGCAGTATTTT	CASSGDSADTQYF
.	.	TRBJ2-2	TRBV20-1	TGCAGTGCTAGTGTTGGCACCGGGGAGCTGTTTTTT	CSASVGTGELFF
.	.	TRBJ1-1	TRBV10-3	TGTGCCATCAGTGGGTACAGGGCTGAAGCTTTCTTT	CAISGYRAEAFF
.	.	TRBJ2-7	TRBV12-3/TRBV12-4	TGTGCCAGCAGGCTAGGGGGGGAGTCCTACGAGCAGTACTTC	CASRLGGESYEQYF
few	TRBD1	TRBJ2-7	TRBV6-5	TGTGCCAGCAGTTATAACTCCCCGGGACAGGCATCCTACGAGCAGTACTTC	CASSYNSPGQASYEQYF
.	.	TRBJ2-1	TRBV15	TGTGCCACCAGCAAAGGTGGTGAGCAGTTCTTC	CATSKGGEQFF
few	.	TRBJ2-3	TRBV9	TGTGCCAGCAGCGGAAATAGGGGGGGCACAGATACGCAGTATTTT	CASSGNRGGTDTQYF
few	TRBD1	TRBJ2-1	TRBV3-1	TGTGCCAGCAGTTCCAGGGGGCACGGTCGAAATGAGCAGTTCTTC	CASSSRGHGRNEQFF
.	TRBD2	TRBJ2-7	TRBV7-2	TGTGCCAGCAGCTTAGTTGATGGGGCGGGAGGTTTCCACGAGCAGTACTTC	CASSLVDGAGGFHEQYF
few	.	TRBJ1-5	TRBV28	TGTGCCAGCAGGGGGGGGCTTAGCAATCAGCCCCAGCATTTT	CASRGGLSNQPQHF
.	TRBD2	TRBJ2-7	TRBV5-1	TGCGCCAGCAGCTTGGGATGGCGGGAGGTCGACGAGCAGTACTTC	CASSLGWREVDEQYF
few	TRBD2	TRBJ2-7	TRBV15	TGTGCCACCAGCAGAGGGGCTAGCGGGAACTACGAGCAGTACTTC	CATSRGASGNYEQYF
many	.	TRBJ2-7	TRBV20-1	TGCAGTGCTACCAGGGGTTACGAGCAGTACTTC	CSATRGYEQYF
few	.	TRBJ2-3	TRBV7-7	TGTGCTAGCAGCCCTGGGCAGGGGCCCACAGATACGCAGTATTTT	CASSPGQGPTDTQYF
many	.	TRBJ1-3	TRBV20-1	TGCAGTGCTGCACAGGGTTCTGGAAACACCATATATTTT	CSAAQGSGNTIYF
.	TRBD2	TRBJ2-5	TRBV24-1	TGTGCCACCAGTGATTTGGGGACTAGCGGGAACCAAGAGACCCAGTACTTC	CATSDLGTSGNQETQYF
.	.	TRBJ2-7	TRBV7-9	TGTGCCAGCGGGGGGACAGAATACGAGCAGTACTTC	CASGGTEYEQYF
.	.	TRBJ2-7	TRBV10-3	TGTGCCATCAGTGAGTCTTATATTCCCACTAGCTTAGTCTACGAGCAGTACTTC	CAISESYIPTSLVYEQYF